Sequencing of this T cell receptor (beta chain) was carried out in a study of early T cells in non-severe SARS-CoV-2 infection. Germline trimming cut 4 bases from V and 2 bases from J; bases unmatched to any gene: 9. CDR1 is MNHNY and CDR2 is SVGAGI in the germline V gene (reference sequence). This CDR3 is built from 16 residues. TCRdb re-called the 5' RACE reads through MiXCR, storing one row per CDR3 protein. Among 80,000 to 100,000 distinct CDR3 sequences listed, approximately 11% were seen once. This specimen consisted of whole blood, obtained at baseline. The chain links TRBV6-6 to TRBJ2-7, with 9 bases aligning to TRBD2. The TCR was taken from an adult who was a healthcare worker with PCR-confirmed SARS-CoV-2 infection or an uninfected control (not recorded which). The CDR3 sequence is CASSSLSGRNTYEQYF. The CDR3, as DNA: TGTGCCAGCAGTTCCCTCAGCGGGAGGAACACCTACGAGCAGTACTTC.